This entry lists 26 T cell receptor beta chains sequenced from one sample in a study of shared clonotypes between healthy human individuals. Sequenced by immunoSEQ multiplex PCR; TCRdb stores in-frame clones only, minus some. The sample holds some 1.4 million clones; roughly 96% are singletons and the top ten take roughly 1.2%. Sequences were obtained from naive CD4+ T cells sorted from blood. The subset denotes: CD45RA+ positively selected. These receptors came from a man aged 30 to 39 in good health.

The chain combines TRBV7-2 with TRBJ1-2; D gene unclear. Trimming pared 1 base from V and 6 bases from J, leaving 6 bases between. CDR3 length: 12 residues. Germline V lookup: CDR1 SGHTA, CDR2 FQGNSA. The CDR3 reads CASSLVPNGYTF. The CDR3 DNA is TGTGCCAGCAGCTTAGTCCCAAATGGCTACACCTTC.

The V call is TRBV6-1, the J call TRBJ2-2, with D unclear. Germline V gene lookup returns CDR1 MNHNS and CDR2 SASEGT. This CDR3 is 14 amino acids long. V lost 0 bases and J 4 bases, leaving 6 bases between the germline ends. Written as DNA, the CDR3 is TGTGCCAGCAGTGAAGCATTCTTCACCGGGGAGCTGTTTTTT. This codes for CASSEAFFTGELFF.

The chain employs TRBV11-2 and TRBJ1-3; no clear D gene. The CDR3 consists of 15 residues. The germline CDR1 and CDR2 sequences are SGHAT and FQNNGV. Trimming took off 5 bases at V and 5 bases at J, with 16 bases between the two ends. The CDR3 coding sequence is TGTGCCAGCAGCCGACCGGAGCAGAGACGAAACACCATATATTTT. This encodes CASSRPEQRRNTIYF.

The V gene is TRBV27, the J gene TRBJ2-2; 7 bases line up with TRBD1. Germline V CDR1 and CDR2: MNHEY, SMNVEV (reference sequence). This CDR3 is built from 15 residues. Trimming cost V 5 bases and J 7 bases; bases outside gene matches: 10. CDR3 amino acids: CASSPRQGSGGELFF. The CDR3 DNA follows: TGTGCCAGCAGTCCACGACAGGGATCGGGCGGGGAGCTGTTTTTT.

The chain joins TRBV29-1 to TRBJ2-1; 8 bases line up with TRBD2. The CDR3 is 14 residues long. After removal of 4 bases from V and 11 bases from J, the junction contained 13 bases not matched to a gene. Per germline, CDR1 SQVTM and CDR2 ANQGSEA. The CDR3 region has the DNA TGCAGCGTTGTAGTCAAAACTAGCGGCCCTCAGCAGTTCTTC. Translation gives CSVVVKTSGPQQFF.

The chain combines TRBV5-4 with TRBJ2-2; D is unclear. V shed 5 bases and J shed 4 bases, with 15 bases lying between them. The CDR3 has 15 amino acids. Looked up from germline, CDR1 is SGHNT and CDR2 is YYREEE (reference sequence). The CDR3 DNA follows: TGTGCCAGCAGTTCGGCCACCGGGCCCACCGGGGAGCTGTTTTTT. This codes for CASSSATGPTGELFF.

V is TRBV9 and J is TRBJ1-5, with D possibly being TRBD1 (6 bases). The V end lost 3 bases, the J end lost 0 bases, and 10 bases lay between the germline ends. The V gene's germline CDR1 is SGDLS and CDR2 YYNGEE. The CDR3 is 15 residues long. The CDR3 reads CASSAEQGSNQPQHF. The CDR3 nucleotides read TGTGCCAGCAGCGCCGAACAGGGTAGCAATCAGCCCCAGCATTTT.

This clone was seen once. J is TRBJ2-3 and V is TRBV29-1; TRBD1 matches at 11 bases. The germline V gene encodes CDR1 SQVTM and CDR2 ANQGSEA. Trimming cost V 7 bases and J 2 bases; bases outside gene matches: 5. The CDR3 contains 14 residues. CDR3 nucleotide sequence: TGCAGCGGGCGCGGACAGGGGGCCACAGATACGCAGTATTTT. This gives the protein CSGRGQGATDTQYF.

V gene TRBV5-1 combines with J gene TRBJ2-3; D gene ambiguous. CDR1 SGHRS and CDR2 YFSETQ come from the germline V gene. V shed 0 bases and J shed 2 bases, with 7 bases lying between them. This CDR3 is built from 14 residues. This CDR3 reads CASSLVSHTDTQYF. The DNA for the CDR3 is TGCGCCAGCAGCTTGGTGTCACACACAGATACGCAGTATTTT.

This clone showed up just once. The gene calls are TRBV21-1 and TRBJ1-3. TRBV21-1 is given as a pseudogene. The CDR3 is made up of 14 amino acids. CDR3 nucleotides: TGTGCCAGCAGCAATGTAAACTCTGGAAACACCATATATTTT. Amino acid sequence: CASSNVNSGNTIYF.

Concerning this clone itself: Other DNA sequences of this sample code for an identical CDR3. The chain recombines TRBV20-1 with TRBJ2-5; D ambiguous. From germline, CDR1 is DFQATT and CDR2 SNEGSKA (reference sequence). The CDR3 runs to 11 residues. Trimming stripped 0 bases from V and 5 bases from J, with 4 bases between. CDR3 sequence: CSAREGETQYF. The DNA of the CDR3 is TGCAGTGCTAGAGAGGGGGAGACCCAGTACTTC.

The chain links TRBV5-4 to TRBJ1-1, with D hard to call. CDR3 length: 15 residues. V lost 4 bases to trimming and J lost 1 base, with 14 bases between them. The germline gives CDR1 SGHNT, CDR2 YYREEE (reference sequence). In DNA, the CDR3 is TGTGCCAGCAGCCCGACCCCGGGCCCGAACACTGAAGCTTTCTTT. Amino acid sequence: CASSPTPGPNTEAFF.

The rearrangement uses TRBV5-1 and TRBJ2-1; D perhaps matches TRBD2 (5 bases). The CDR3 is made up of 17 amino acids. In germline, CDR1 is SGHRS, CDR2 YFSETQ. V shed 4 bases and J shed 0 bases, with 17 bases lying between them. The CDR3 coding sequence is TGCGCCAGCAGCGGGCGGACTCGAAAGAGCTCCTACAATGAGCAGTTCTTC. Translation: CASSGRTRKSSYNEQFF.

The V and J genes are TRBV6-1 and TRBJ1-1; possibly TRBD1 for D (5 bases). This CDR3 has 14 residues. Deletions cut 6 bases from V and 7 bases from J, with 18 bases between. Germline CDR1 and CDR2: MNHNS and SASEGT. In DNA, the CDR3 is TGTGCCAGCAGGTGGGGGGGGAAGGAGGATGAAGCTTTCTTT. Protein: CASRWGGKEDEAFF.

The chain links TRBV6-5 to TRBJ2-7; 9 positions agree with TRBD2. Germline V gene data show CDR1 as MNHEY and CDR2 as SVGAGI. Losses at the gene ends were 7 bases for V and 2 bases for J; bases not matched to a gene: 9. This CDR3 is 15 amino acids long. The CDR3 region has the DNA TGTGCCAGCACCGCTAAGAGCGGGAGGCCCTACGAGCAGTACTTC. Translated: CASTAKSGRPYEQYF.

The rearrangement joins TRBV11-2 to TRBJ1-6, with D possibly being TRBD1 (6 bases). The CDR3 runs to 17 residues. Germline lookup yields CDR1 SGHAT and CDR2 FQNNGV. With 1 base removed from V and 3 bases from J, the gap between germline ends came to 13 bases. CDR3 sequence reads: CASSLVAGQIYNSPLHF. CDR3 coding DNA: TGTGCCAGCAGCTTAGTGGCCGGACAGATCTATAATTCACCCCTCCACTTT.

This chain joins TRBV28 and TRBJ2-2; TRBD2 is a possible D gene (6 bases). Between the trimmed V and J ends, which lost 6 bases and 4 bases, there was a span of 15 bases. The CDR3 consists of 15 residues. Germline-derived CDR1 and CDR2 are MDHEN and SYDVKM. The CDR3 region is CASRVPAGLTGELFF. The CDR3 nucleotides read TGTGCCAGCAGGGTTCCAGCGGGCCTCACCGGGGAGCTGTTTTTT.

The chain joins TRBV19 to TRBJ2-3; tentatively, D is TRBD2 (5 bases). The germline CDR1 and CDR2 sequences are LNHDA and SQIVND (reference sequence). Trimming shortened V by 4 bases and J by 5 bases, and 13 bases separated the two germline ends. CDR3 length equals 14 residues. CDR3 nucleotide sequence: TGTGCCAGTAGTACGGACTTTCTCCGAGATACGCAGTATTTT. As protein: CASSTDFLRDTQYF.

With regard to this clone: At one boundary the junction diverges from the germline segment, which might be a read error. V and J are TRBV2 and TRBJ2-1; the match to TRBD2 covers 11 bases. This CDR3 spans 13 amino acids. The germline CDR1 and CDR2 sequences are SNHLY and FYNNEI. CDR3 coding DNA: TGTGCCAGTACCGGGACTAGCGGAACTGAGTGGATCTTC. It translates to CASTGTSGTEWIF.

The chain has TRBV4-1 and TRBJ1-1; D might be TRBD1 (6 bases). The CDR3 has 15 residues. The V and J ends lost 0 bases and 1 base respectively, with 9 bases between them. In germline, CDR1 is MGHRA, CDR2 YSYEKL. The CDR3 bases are TGCGCCAGCAGCCAAGAGCGGACAGAGAACACTGAAGCTTTCTTT. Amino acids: CASSQERTENTEAFF.

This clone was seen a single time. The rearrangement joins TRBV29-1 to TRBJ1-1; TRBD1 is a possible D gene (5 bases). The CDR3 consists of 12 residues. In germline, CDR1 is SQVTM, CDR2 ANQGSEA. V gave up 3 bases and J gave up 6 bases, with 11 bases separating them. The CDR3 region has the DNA TGCAGCGTTGACTCAGGGAGGTCTGAAGCTTTCTTT. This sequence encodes CSVDSGRSEAFF.

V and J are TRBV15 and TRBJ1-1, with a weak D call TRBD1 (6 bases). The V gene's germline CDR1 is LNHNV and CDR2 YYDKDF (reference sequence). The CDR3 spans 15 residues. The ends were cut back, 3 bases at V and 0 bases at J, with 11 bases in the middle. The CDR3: CATSSNTGMNTEAFF. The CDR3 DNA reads TGTGCCACCAGCAGTAACACAGGGATGAACACTGAAGCTTTCTTT.

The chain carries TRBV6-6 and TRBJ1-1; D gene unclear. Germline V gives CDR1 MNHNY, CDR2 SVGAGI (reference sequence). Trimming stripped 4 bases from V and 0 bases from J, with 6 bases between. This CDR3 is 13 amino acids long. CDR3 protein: CASSSLMNTEAFF. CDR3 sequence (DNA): TGTGCCAGCAGTTCCCTCATGAACACTGAAGCTTTCTTT.

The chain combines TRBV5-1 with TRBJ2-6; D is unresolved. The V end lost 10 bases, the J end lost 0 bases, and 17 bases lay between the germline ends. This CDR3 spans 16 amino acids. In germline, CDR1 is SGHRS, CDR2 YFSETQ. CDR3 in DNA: TGCGCCGTGTGGACGGTGTTAAGCTCTGGGGCCAACGTCCTGACTTTC. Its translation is CAVWTVLSSGANVLTF.

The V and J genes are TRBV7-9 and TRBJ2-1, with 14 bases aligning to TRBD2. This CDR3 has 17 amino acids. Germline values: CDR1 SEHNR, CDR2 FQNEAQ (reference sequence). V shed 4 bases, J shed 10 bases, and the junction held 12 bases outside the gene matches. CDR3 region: CASSYASATSGRVEQFF. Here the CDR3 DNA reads TGTGCCAGCAGCTATGCCTCAGCGACTAGCGGGAGGGTGGAGCAGTTCTTC.

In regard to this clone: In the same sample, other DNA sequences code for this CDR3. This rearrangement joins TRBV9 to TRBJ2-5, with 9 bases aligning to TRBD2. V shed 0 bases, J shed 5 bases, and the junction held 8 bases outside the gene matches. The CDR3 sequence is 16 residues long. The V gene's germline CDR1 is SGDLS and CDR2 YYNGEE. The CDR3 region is CASSVAPAGGGETQYF. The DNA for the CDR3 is TGTGCCAGCAGCGTAGCTCCAGCGGGAGGTGGGGAGACCCAGTACTTC.